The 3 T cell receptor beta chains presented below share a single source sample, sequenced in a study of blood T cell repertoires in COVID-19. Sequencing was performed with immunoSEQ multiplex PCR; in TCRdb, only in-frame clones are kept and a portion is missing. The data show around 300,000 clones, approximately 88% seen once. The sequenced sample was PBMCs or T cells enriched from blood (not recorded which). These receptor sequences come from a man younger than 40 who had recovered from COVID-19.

Here the CDR3 reads CASSRGTSTDTQYF. DNA for the CDR3: TGTGCCAGCAGCCGAGGGACTAGCACAGATACGCAGTATTTT. The chain links TRBV9 to TRBJ2-3, with D possibly being TRBD2 (6 bases). The CDR3 runs to 14 residues. Germline assignment: CDR1 SGDLS and CDR2 YYNGEE. V shed 4 bases and J shed 0 bases, with 9 bases lying between them.

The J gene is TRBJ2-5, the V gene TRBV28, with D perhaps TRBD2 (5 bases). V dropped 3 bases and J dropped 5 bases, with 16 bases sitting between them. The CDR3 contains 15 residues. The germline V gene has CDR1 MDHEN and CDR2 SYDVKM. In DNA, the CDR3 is TGTGCCAGCAGTTTGGTTAGCCGCAGAGGGGAGACCCAGTACTTC. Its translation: CASSLVSRRGETQYF.

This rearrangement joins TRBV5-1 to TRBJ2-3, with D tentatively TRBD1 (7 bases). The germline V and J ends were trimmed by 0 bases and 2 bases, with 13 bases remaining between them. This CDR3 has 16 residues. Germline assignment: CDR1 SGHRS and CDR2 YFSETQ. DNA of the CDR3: TGCGCCAGCAGCTTGGCCAGGGGGGCCCCCACAGATACGCAGTATTTT. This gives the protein CASSLARGAPTDTQYF.